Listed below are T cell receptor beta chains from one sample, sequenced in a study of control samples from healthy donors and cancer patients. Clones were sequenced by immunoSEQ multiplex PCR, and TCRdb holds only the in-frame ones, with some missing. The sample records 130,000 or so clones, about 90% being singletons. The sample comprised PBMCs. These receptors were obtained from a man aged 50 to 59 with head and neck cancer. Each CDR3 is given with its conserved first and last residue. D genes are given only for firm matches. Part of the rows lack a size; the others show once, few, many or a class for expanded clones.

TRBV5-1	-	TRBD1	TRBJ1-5	CASSLTTGGGQPQHF	TGCGCCAGCAGTCTGACCACAGGGGGCGGCCAGCCCCAGCATTTT
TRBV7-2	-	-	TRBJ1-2	CASSPFQDNGGYTF	TGTGCCAGCAGCCCTTTCCAAGATAACGGGGGCTACACCTTC
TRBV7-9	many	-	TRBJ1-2	CASSLAPGSSSGYTF	TGTGCCAGCAGCTTAGCACCAGGGTCGTCGAGTGGCTACACCTTC
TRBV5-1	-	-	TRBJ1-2	CASSLDVGRADGYTF	TGCGCCAGCAGCCTGGACGTTGGGAGGGCCGATGGCTACACCTTC
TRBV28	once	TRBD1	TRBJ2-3	CASSQQGATQYF	TGTGCCAGCAGCCAGCAGGGGGCGACGCAGTATTTT
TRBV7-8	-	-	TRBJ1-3	CASSLAQNTIYF	TGTGCCAGCAGCTTAGCGCAAAACACCATATATTTT
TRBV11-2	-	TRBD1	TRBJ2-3	CASSKGQGSTDTQYF	TGTGCCAGCAGCAAGGGACAGGGCTCCACAGATACGCAGTATTTT
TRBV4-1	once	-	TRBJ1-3	CASSQYDTSSGNTIYF	TGCGCCAGCAGCCAATATGACACTAGCTCTGGAAACACCATATATTTT
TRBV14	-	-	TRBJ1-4	CASSQGLVLNEKLFF	TGTGCCAGCAGCCAAGGCCTGGTCCTTAATGAAAAACTGTTTTTT
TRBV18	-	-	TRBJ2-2	CASSADHSGGELFF	TGTGCCAGCTCAGCCGACCATTCGGGCGGGGAGCTGTTTTTT
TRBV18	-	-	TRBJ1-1	CASSRSDVENTEAFF	TGTGCCAGCTCACGATCGGACGTAGAGAACACTGAAGCTTTCTTT
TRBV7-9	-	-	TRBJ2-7	CASSLAGTENYEQYF	TGTGCCAGCAGCTTAGCCGGGACGGAGAACTACGAGCAGTACTTC
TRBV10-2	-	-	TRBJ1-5	CASSDVQGSNQPQHF	TGCGCCAGCAGTGATGTACAGGGTAGCAATCAGCCCCAGCATTTT
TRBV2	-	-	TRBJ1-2	CASSEWGSAYGYTF	TGTGCCAGCAGTGAGTGGGGGAGTGCGTATGGCTACACCTTC
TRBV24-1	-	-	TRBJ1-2	CATSDFGREMGGYTF	TGTGCCACCAGTGATTTTGGCAGGGAGATGGGCGGCTACACCTTC
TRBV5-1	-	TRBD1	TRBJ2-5	CASSLTGEETQYF	TGCGCCAGCAGCTTAACAGGGGAAGAGACCCAGTACTTC
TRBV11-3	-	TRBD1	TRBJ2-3	CASSLGQGANSDTQYF	TGTGCCAGCAGCTTAGGCCAGGGGGCGAATTCAGATACGCAGTATTTT
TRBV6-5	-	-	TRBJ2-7	CASSYGLVDEQYF	TGTGCCAGCAGTTACGGTCTCGTGGACGAGCAGTACTTC
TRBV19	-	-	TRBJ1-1	CATSPGSTEAFF	TGTGCCACCAGCCCCGGGAGCACTGAAGCTTTCTTT
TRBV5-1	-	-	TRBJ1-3	CASSLAPGNGNTIYF	TGCGCCAGCAGCTTGGCCCCGGGTAATGGAAACACCATATATTTT
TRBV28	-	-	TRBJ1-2	CASSSAGKFDGYTF	TGTGCCAGCAGTTCGGCAGGGAAGTTCGATGGCTACACCTTC
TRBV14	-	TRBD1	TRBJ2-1	CASSLGQGAYNEQFF	TGTGCCAGCAGCCTGGGACAGGGGGCCTACAATGAGCAGTTCTTC
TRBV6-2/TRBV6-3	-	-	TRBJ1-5	CASSYSGQPQHF	TGTGCCAGCAGTTACTCTGGTCAGCCCCAGCATTTT
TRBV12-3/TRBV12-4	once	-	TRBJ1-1	CASSPGGTEAFF	TGTGCCAGCTCCCCCGGGGGGACTGAAGCTTTCTTT
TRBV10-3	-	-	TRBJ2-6	CAISESDKGSSGANVLTF	TGTGCCATCAGTGAGTCGGACAAGGGTTCCTCTGGGGCCAACGTCCTGACTTTC
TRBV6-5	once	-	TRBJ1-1	CASIAGTRDEAFF	TGTGCCAGCATTGCCGGGACACGGGATGAAGCTTTCTTT
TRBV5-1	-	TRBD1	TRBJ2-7	CASSLARQGTSLGQYF	TGCGCCAGCAGCTTGGCCAGACAGGGGACCTCGTTGGGGCAGTACTTC
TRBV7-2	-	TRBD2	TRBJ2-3	CASSLAPSGSPFTDTQYF	TGTGCCAGCAGCTTAGCCCCCAGCGGGAGCCCCTTCACAGATACGCAGTATTTT
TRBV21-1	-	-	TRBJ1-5	CASSVRVLFQPQHF	TGTGCCAGCAGCGTTAGGGTTTTGTTCCAGCCCCAGCATTTT
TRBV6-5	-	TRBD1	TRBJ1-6	CASTPTGGNSPLHF	TGTGCCAGCACCCCGACAGGGGGGAATTCACCCCTCCACTTT
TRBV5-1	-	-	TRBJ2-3	CASSLAGDPTDTQYF	TGCGCCAGCAGCTTGGCGGGAGATCCGACAGATACGCAGTATTTT
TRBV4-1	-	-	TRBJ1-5	CASSQEGHGVPNQPQHF	TGCGCCAGCAGCCAAGAAGGTCACGGAGTGCCAAATCAGCCCCAGCATTTT
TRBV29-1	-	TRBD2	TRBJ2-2	CSVETSGIGELFF	TGCAGCGTAGAGACTAGCGGGATCGGGGAGCTGTTTTTT
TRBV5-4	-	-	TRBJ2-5	CASSRSPGETETQYF	TGTGCCAGCAGCCGTTCCCCGGGAGAAACAGAGACCCAGTACTTC
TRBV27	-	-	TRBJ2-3	CASSSTDTQYF	TGTGCCAGCAGTTCAACAGATACGCAGTATTTT
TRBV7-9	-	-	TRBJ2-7	CASSSGPEDEQYF	TGTGCCAGCAGCTCCGGTCCTGAGGACGAGCAGTACTTC
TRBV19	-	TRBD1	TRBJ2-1	CASRADRAYNEQFF	TGTGCCAGTAGGGCGGACAGGGCATACAATGAGCAGTTCTTC
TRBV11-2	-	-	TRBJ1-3	CASSHSVAAGNTIYF	TGTGCCAGCAGCCATAGTGTGGCGGCCGGAAACACCATATATTTT
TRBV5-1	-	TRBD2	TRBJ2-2	CASSLRTSGSGTGELFF	TGCGCCAGCAGCTTGCGGACTAGCGGGAGCGGTACCGGGGAGCTGTTTTTT
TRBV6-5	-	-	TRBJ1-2	CATATRGRSYTF	TGTGCCACCGCCACCAGAGGGAGAAGCTACACCTTC
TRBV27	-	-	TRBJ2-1	CASSLRSGNEQFF	TGTGCCAGCAGTTTACGATCCGGCAATGAGCAGTTCTTC
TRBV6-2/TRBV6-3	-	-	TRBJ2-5	CASSYSGGEETQYF	TGTGCCAGCAGTTACTCGGGTGGGGAAGAGACCCAGTACTTC
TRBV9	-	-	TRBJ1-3	CASSVEPTQSGNTIYF	TGTGCCAGCAGCGTAGAGCCAACTCAGTCTGGAAACACCATATATTTT
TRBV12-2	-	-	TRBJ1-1	CASRLGVGRTQNTEAFF	TGTGCAAGTCGCTTGGGCGTGGGCCGGACTCAGAACACTGAAGCTTTCTTT
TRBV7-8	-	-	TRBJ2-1	CASSLYSTVYNEQFF	TGTGCCAGCAGCCTTTACTCGACAGTTTACAATGAGCAGTTCTTC
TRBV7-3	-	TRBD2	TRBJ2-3	CASSFISGGTDTQYF	TGTGCCAGCAGCTTCATTAGCGGGGGAACAGATACGCAGTATTTT
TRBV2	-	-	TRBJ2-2	CASSRNPLNTGELFF	TGTGCCAGCAGCCGTAATCCGTTGAACACCGGGGAGCTGTTTTTT
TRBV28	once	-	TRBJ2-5	CASSLRASGETQYF	TGTGCCAGCAGTTTACGGGCGTCGGGGGAGACCCAGTACTTC
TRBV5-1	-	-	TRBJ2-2	CASSLGVGAGTGELFF	TGCGCCAGCAGCTTGGGAGTGGGAGCGGGCACCGGGGAGCTGTTTTTT
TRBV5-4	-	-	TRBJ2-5	CASSLESASRETQYF	TGTGCCAGCAGCTTGGAAAGTGCTAGCCGAGAGACCCAGTACTTC
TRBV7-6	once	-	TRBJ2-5	CASSFAGSEKETQYF	TGTGCCAGCAGCTTCGCGGGGTCAGAAAAAGAGACCCAGTACTTC
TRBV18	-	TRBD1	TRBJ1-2	CASSPLPDRPGNYGYTF	TGTGCCAGCTCACCACTCCCGGACAGGCCTGGTAACTATGGCTACACCTTC
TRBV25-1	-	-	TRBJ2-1	CASSPHGRVNEQFF	TGTGCCAGCAGTCCCCACGGACGGGTCAATGAGCAGTTCTTC
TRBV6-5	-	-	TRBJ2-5	CASSYRGETQYF	TGTGCCAGCAGTTACCGGGGGGAGACCCAGTACTTC
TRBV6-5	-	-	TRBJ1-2	CASRNHLGAGYTF	TGTGCCAGCAGAAACCACCTGGGGGCTGGCTACACCTTC
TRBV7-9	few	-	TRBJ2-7	CASSPDGIGEQYF	TGTGCCAGCAGCCCGGACGGAATTGGCGAGCAGTACTTC
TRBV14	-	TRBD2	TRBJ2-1	CASSPSWGRDEQFF	TGTGCCAGCAGCCCGTCTTGGGGGAGGGATGAGCAGTTCTTC
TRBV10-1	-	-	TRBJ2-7	CASSEGQSSYEQYF	TGCGCCAGCAGTGAGGGACAGAGCTCCTACGAGCAGTACTTC
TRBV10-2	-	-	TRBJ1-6	CASSEQGVRNSPLHF	TGCGCCAGCAGTGAGCAGGGAGTCAGGAATTCACCCCTCCACTTT